Listed here is a single TCR beta chain. Version v3.0 of the immunoSEQ assay ran at survey level. Only in-frame clones appear in the TCRdb table, and some are missing; sequencing was by immunoSEQ multiplex PCR. Of under 20,000 clones in the sample, 80% to 90% were seen once. Germline V gene lookup returns CDR1 MNHNS and CDR2 SASEGT. This CDR3 spans 14 amino acids. V was pared by 8 bases and J by 0 bases, with 11 bases between. The entry originates in a study of long-term antiretroviral therapy in people with HIV. The sample was unsorted PBMCs, taken 4.2 years after starting antiretroviral therapy. The clonotype was recovered from a man aged 50 to 60 with HIV. The chain links TRBV6-1 to TRBJ1-5, with D unclear. The CDR3 protein is CASRTDYSNQPQHF. Written as DNA, the CDR3 is TGTGCCAGCCGCACAGATTATAGCAATCAGCCCCAGCATTTT.